The next 2 T cell receptor beta chains were all read from a single sample in a study of blood T cell repertoires in COVID-19. The protocol was immunoSEQ multiplex PCR, while the TCRdb copy is restricted to in-frame clones and leaves out a portion. The data contain about 300,000 clones, more than 85% of them seen just once; the ten biggest clones take up 1% to 1.5%. Sequenced material: peripheral blood. All receptors come from a man between 70 and 80 years old with acute or convalescent COVID-19.

The chain joins TRBV6-2 or TRBV6-3 to TRBJ2-2; 8 positions agree with TRBD1. The germline V gene encodes CDR1 MNHEY and CDR2 SVGEGT. J gave up 3 bases and V 2 bases, and 5 bases lay outside the gene matches. The length of the CDR3 is 16 residues. In nucleotides, the CDR3 is TGTGCCAGCAGTTACGACAGGGGAATCGACACCGGGGAGCTGTTTTTT. It codes for CASSYDRGIDTGELFF.

This clone was found many times. The chain couples TRBV6-6 to TRBJ1-3; D unresolved. The CDR3 runs 14 residues. With 4 bases removed from V and 4 bases from J, the gap between germline ends came to 11 bases. Germline CDR1 is MNHNY and CDR2 is SVGAGI (reference sequence). The CDR3 region is CASSSTLEGNTIYF. CDR3 DNA sequence: TGTGCCAGCAGTTCCACCTTGGAGGGAAACACCATATATTTT.